Below are 5 T cell receptor beta chains sequenced from a single sample in a study of neurological immune-mediated disorders. In TCRdb, the 5' RACE reads were re-called with MiXCR into one record per CDR3 protein. The sample consists of about 24,000 distinct CDR3 sequences, 13% of them appearing once. Sequencing was performed on PBMCs. Source of these receptors: a woman between 35 and 50 years old with HTLV-1-associated myelopathy (HAM/TSP).

V is TRBV6-2 or TRBV6-3 and J is TRBJ2-1; 7 nucleotides align to TRBD1. CDR3 length: 17 residues. Germline V lookup: CDR1 MNHEY, CDR2 SVGEGT. J gave up 3 bases and V 5 bases, and 13 bases lay outside the gene matches. The CDR3 nucleotides read TGTGCCAGCAGTACACGCCGCCGACAGGGCCTCTACAATGAGCAGTTCTTC. Translation gives CASSTRRRQGLYNEQFF.

This clonotype has a count of ten or more. The chain couples TRBV20-1 to TRBJ2-5, with TRBD2 matching over 9 bases. The CDR3 sequence is 15 residues long. The J segment lost 1 base and the V segment lost 6 bases, leaving 9 bases of the junction unmatched. The germline V gene has CDR1 DFQATT and CDR2 SNEGSKA (reference sequence). This CDR3 is CSARPSGGLQETQYF. The CDR3 DNA sequence: TGCAGTGCCCGCCCAAGCGGGGGGCTCCAAGAGACCCAGTACTTC.

Ten or more counts support this clonotype. As the CDR3 is not closed by the conserved phenylalanine or tryptophan, this likely results from a read error. The V and J genes are TRBV10-3 and TRBJ1-2; tentatively, D is TRBD1 (5 bases). The CDR3 consists of 13 residues. CDR1 is ENHRY, CDR2 SYGVKD, per germline. V lost 0 bases and J 6 bases, leaving 8 bases between the germline ends. CDR3 sequence (DNA): TGTGCCATCAGTGAGTCGGGACCGGATGGCTACACCATC. Amino acids: CAISESGPDGYTI.

At least ten counts were recorded for this clonotype. This chain uses TRBV20-1 with TRBJ2-5; D perhaps matches TRBD2 (6 bases). Trimming took 0 bases from V and 5 from J, leaving 19 bases between them. CDR1 DFQATT and CDR2 SNEGSKA come from the germline V gene (reference sequence). The CDR3 is 16 amino acids. This chain's CDR3 is CSARDEGRGRDETQYF. The DNA of the CDR3 is TGCAGTGCTAGAGATGAAGGGCGGGGAAGGGACGAGACCCAGTACTTC.

In its sample, this clonotype was seen many times. The chain recombines TRBV20-1 with TRBJ1-5, with 7 bases identical to TRBD1. The CDR3 runs to 18 residues. With 1 base clipped from V and 3 bases from J, the junction kept 15 bases outside the gene matches. Germline V gives CDR1 DFQATT, CDR2 SNEGSKA (reference sequence). CDR3: CSARGISNRGGNNQPQHF. DNA for the CDR3: TGCAGTGCTAGAGGGATCTCGAACAGGGGAGGGAACAATCAGCCCCAGCATTTT.